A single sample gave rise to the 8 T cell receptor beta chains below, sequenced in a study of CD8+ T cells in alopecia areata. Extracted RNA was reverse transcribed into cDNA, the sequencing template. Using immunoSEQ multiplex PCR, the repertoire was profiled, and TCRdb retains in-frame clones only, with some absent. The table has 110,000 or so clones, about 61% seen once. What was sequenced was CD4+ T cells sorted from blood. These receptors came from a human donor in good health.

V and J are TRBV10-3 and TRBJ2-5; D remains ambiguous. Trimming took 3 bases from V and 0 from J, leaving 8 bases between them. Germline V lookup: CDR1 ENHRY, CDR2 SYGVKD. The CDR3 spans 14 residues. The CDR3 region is CAISDLADQETQYF. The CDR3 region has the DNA TGTGCCATCAGTGATTTGGCAGACCAAGAGACCCAGTACTTC.

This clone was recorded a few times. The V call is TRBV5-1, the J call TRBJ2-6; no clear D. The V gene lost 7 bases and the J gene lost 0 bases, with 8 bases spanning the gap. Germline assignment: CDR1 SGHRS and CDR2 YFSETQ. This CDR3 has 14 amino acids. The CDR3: CASDLVSGANVLTF. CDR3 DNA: TGCGCCAGCGACCTCGTCTCTGGGGCCAACGTCCTGACTTTC. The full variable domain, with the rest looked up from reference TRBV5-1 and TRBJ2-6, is KAGVTQTPRYLIKTRGQQVTLSCSPISGHRSVSWYQQTPGQGLQFLFEYFSETQRNKGNFPGRFSGRQFSNSRSEMNVSTLELGDSALYLCASDLVSGANVLTFGAGSRLTVL.

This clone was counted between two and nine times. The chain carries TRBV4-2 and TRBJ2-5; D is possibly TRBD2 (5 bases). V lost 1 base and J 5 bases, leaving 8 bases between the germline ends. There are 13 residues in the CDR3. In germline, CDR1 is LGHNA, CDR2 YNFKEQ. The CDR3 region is CASSQAQRETQYF. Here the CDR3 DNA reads TGTGCCAGCAGCCAAGCCCAGCGGGAGACCCAGTACTTC.

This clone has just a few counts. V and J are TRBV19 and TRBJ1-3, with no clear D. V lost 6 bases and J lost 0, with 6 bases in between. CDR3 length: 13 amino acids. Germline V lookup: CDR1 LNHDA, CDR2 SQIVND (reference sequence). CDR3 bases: TGTGCCAGTAGAGTCGCCTCTGGAAACACCATATATTTT. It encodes CASRVASGNTIYF.

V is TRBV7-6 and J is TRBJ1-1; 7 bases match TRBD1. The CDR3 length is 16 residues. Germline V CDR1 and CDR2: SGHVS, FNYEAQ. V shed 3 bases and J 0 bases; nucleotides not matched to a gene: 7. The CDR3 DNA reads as TGTGCCAGCAGCTTGGGGCTACAGGGGATGAACACTGAAGCTTTCTTT. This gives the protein CASSLGLQGMNTEAFF.

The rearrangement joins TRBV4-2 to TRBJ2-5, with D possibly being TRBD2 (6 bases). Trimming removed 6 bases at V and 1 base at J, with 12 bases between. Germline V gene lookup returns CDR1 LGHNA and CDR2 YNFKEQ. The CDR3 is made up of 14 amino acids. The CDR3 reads CASSLGGVQETQYF. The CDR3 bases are TGTGCCAGCAGTTTGGGGGGAGTCCAAGAGACCCAGTACTTC.

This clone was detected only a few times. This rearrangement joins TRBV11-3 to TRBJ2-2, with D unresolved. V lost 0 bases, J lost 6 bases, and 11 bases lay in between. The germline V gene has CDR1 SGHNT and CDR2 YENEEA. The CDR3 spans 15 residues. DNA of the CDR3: TGTGCCAGCAGCTTAGACTCATCGCTTTCCGGGGAGCTGTTTTTT. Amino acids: CASSLDSSLSGELFF.

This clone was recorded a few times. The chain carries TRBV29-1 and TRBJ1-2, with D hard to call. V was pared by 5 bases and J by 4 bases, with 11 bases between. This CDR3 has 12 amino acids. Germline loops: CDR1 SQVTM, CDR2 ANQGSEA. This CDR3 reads CSVPTQSYGYTF. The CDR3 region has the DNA TGCAGCGTTCCGACACAGTCCTATGGCTACACCTTC.